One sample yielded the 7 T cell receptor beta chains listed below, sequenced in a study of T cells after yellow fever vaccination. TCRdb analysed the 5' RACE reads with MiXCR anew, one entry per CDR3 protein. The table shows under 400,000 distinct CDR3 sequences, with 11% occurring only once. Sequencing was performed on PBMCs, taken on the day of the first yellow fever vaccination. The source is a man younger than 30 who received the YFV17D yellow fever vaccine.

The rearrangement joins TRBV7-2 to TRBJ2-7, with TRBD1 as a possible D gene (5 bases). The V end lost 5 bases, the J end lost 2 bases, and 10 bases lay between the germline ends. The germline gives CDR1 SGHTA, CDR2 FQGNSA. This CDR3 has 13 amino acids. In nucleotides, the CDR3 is TGTGCCAGCAGCCTACAGGAAACCTACGAGCAGTACTTC. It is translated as CASSLQETYEQYF. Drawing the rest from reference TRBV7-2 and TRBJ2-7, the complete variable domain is GAGVSQSPSNKVTEKGKDVELRCDPISGHTALYWYRQSLGQGLEFLIYFQGNSAPDKSGLPSDRFSAERTGGSVSTLTIQRTQQEDSAVYLCASSLQETYEQYFGPGTRLTVT.

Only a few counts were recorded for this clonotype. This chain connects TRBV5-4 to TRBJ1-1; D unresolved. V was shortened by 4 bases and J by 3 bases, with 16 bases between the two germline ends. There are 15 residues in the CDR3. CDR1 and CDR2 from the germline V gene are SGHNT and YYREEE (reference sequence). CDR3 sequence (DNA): TGTGCCAGCAGCCTCGATGCAAGTGGGTACACTGAAGCTTTCTTT. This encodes CASSLDASGYTEAFF.

CDR3 coding DNA: TGTGCCAGCATTCGGGACAGCAATCAGCCCCAGCATTTT. This gives the protein CASIRDSNQPQHF. The rearrangement links TRBV2 to TRBJ1-5, with a weak D call TRBD1 (5 bases). CDR1 and CDR2 (germline): SNHLY, FYNNEI. Trimming stripped 7 bases from V and 1 base from J, with 8 bases between. The CDR3 spans 13 residues.

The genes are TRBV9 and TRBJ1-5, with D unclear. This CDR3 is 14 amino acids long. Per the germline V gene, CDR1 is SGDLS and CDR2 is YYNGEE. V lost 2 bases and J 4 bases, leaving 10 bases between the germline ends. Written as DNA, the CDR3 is TGTGCCAGCAGCGTTGGATCTGGGAATCAGCCCCAGCATTTT. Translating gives CASSVGSGNQPQHF.

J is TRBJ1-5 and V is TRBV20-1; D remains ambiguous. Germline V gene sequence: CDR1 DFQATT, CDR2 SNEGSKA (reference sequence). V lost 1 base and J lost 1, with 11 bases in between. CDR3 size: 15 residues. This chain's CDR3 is CSARVGKESNQPQHF. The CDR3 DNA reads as TGCAGTGCTAGAGTTGGCAAGGAGAGCAATCAGCCCCAGCATTTT.

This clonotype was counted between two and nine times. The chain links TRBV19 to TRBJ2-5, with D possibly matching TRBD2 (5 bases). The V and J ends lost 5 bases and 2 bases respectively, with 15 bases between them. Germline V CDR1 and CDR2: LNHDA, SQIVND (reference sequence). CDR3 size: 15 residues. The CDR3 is CASSPPSGSQETQYF. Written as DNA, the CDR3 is TGTGCCAGTAGTCCCCCGTCGGGGTCGCAAGAGACCCAGTACTTC.

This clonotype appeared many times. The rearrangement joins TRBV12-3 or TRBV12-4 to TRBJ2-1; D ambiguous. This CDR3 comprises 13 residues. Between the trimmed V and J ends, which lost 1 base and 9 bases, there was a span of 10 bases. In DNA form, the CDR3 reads TGTGCCAGCAGTTTAGTGGCAGATAGTGAGCAGTTCTTC. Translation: CASSLVADSEQFF.